This TCR beta chain was sequenced for a study of cytomegalovirus exposure and HLA in healthy donors. Whole-study findings and limits: Later work found most CMV-associated TCR beta chains apparently HLA-restricted. The HLA-A and HLA-B alleles of most subjects were reportedly predicted accurately from TCR beta sequences.

The length of the CDR3 is 18 residues. Trimming removed 2 bases from V and 6 bases from J; junction bases left unmatched: 15. Germline V CDR1 and CDR2: SEHNR, FQNEAQ (reference sequence). Primers for the PCR totalled 60 Vbeta and 13 Jbeta. The assay was immunoSEQ multiplex PCR, and TCRdb's table has in-frame clones only and misses some. This table holds around 160,000 clones, approximately 73% found once. Concerning this clone itself: Its antigen is not identified.

The sequencing sample was made of PBMCs. This chain uses TRBV7-9 with TRBJ2-3, with 9 bases lining up with TRBD2. The sequence came from a man aged 50 to 60 in good health and CMV-seronegative. The CDR3 here is CASSLKGRLAGFADTQYF. DNA for the CDR3: TGTGCCAGCAGCTTAAAAGGGAGGCTAGCGGGGTTCGCCGATACGCAGTATTTT.